Included here is one T cell receptor (beta chain) sequence, with context. No antigen is known for it. Via MiXCR, TCRdb re-called the reads, giving one row per CDR3 protein. Among around 300,000 distinct CDR3 sequences listed, more than 8% were seen once. The sample is drawn from a study of T cell repertoires in cytomegalovirus infection. Overall study: It was the public TCR beta signatures that indicated both CMV infection and matching HLA type.

Study-wide results and caveats: There were carriers of CMV plus the relevant HLA, and cumulative public TCR beta family frequency identified them. HLA-C-restricted, CMV-specific TCR beta clonotypes were dominant ex vivo.

Deletions cut 3 bases from V and 3 bases from J, with 12 bases between. Germline V gene sequence: CDR1 LNHNV, CDR2 YYDKDF (reference sequence). CDR3 length: 14 amino acids. Input material: PBMCs. This clonotype was obtained from a human donor in good health (CMV status not recorded). Some clones in this sample may be carry-over from other donors' samples. V is TRBV15 and J is TRBJ2-7, with D perhaps TRBD1 or TRBD2 (5 bases each). CDR3 residues: CATSSGAGSYEQYF. As DNA, the CDR3 is TGTGCCACCAGCAGCGGGGCAGGTAGCTACGAGCAGTACTTC.